This TCR beta chain was found in a study of naive and memory T cell subsets. Study-wide findings and caveats: More TCRs at tuberculin sites were read as hypersensitivity T cell infiltration.

Described treatment: skin biopsy from PPD injection site in Mantoux-positive individual. The library had UMIs added by 3' ligation of an oligonucleotide to TCR cDNA. Input was roughly 1 to 1000 ng of DNase-treated total RNA without cell sorting. Concerning this clonotype itself: As yet, its antigen is unknown.

Four PCR rounds used nested alpha and beta constant region primers plus the SP2 primer. TCRdb recomputed calls from the UMI-ligation and nested PCR reads with MiXCR, one row per CDR3 protein. The sample has around 25,000 distinct CDR3 sequences, 6% seen once. The receptor comes from an adult in good health. The sequenced sample was skin, obtained from a tuberculin skin test site.

The CDR3 region has the DNA TGTGCCAGCTCCCGCTCGTCTAGTGTCAATGAGCAGTTCTTC. It specifies CASSRSSSVNEQFF. The chain joins TRBV12-3 or TRBV12-4 to TRBJ2-1; no firm D call. V was pared by 8 bases and J by 6 bases, with 17 bases between. The CDR3 loop spans 14 amino acids.